A single T cell receptor (beta chain) is shown here with its context. The junction differs from germline at one of its ends, possibly a read error. Under the authors' procedure: It was from reference gene primer amplification that nucleated cell counts were estimated. The data were produced by immunoSEQ multiplex PCR, yet TCRdb's version contains in-frame clones alone and is incomplete. That table supplies the V and J calls and clone size; D and trimming were determined from the DNA. Here the sample spans fewer than 120,000 clones, almost 80% being singletons. The data derive from a study of blood T cell repertoires in COVID-19. Study-wide background: In each case, the material was cDNA or gDNA derived from T cells, B-cell-depleted T cells, or PBMCs.

The germline V gene encodes CDR1 MNHNS and CDR2 SASEGT. The CDR3 consists of 13 residues. This clonotype was sampled from a woman older than 75 with active or convalescent COVID-19. The sample was peripheral blood. The rearrangement joins TRBV6-1 to TRBJ1-2; weak D call: TRBD1 (6 bases). In DNA, the CDR3 is TGTGTCAGCAGTGAACCAGGGGTTGGTGGCTACACCTTC. Amino acids: CVSSEPGVGGYTF.